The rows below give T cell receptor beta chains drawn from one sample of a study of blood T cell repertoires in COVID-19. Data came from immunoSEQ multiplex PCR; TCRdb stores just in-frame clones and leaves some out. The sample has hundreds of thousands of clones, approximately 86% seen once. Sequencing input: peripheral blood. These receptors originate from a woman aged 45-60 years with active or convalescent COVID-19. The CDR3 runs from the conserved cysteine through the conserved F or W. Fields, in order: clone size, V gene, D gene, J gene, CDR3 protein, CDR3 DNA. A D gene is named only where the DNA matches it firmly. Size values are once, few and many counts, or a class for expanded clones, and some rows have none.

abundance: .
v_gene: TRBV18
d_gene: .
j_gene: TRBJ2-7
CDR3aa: CASSPGLGAYEQYF
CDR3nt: TGTGCCAGCTCACCAGGACTCGGCGCCTACGAGCAGTACTTC

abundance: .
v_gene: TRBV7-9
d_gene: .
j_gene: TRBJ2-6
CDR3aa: CASSDISGTGANVLTF
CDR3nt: TGTGCCAGCAGCGATATCTCAGGGACAGGGGCCAACGTCCTGACTTTC

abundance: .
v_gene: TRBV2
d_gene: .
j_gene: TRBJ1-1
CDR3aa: CASSATRANTEAFF
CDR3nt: TGTGCCAGCAGTGCTACGAGGGCGAACACTGAAGCTTTCTTT

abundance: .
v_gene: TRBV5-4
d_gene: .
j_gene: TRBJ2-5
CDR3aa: CASSFASGETQYF
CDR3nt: TGTGCCAGCAGCTTCGCATCGGGGGAGACCCAGTACTTC

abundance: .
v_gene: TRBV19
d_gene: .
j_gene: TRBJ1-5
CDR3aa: CASTPDSVSNQPQHF
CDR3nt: TGTGCCAGTACCCCGGACAGTGTAAGCAATCAGCCCCAGCATTTT

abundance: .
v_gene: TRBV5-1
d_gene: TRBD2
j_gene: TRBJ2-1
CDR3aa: CASSLVGGRSYNEQFF
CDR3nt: TGCGCCAGCAGCTTGGTCGGCGGGAGGTCCTACAATGAGCAGTTCTTC

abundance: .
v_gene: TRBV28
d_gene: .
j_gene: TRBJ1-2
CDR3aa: CASSLFRTARGYTF
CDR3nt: TGTGCCAGCAGTTTATTCCGGACAGCGAGAGGCTACACCTTC

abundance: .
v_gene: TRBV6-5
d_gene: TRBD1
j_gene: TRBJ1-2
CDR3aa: CASSYSARGSSGYTF
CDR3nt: TGTGCCAGCAGTTACTCCGCCAGGGGGTCCTCTGGCTACACCTTC

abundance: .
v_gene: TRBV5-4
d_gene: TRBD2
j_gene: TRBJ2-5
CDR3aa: CASSPTPSGRGETQYF
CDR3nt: TGTGCCAGCAGCCCCACCCCTAGCGGACGGGGGGAGACCCAGTACTTC

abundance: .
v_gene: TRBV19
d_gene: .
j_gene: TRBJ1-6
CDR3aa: CASSIAADLGETLHF
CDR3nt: TGTGCCAGTAGTATAGCGGCGGACCTTGGGGAGACCCTCCACTTT

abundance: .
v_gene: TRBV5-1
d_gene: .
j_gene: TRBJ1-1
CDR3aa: CASSFSGDTEAFF
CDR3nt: TGCGCCAGCAGCTTTTCTGGAGACACTGAAGCTTTCTTT

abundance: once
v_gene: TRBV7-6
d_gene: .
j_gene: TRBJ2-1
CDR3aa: CASSPLTVRREGADEQFF
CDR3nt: TGTGCCAGCAGCCCCCTTACCGTGAGACGGGAGGGGGCCGATGAGCAGTTCTTC

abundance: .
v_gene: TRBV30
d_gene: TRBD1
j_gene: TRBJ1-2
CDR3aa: CAWRDRVHGYTF
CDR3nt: TGTGCCTGGCGGGACAGGGTACATGGCTACACCTTC

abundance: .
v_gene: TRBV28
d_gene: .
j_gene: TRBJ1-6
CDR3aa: CASIHGSQYSPLHF
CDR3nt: TGTGCCAGCATCCACGGGAGTCAGTATTCACCCCTCCACTTT

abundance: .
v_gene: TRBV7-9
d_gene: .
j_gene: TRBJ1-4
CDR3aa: CASSPPRGNRNEKLFF
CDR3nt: TGTGCCAGCAGCCCGCCGCGGGGGAACCGGAATGAAAAACTGTTTTTT

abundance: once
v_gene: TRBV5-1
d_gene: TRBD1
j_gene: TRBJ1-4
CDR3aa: CASSDRGMGEKLFF
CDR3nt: TGCGCCAGCAGCGACAGGGGTATGGGAGAAAAACTGTTTTTT

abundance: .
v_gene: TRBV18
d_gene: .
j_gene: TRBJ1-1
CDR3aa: CASSPLQGSLTEAFF
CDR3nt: TGTGCCAGCTCACCACTACAGGGTTCTTTGACTGAAGCTTTCTTT

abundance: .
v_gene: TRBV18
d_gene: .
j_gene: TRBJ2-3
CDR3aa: CASSPGTSTDTQYF
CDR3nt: TGTGCCAGCTCACCAGGGACTAGCACAGATACGCAGTATTTT

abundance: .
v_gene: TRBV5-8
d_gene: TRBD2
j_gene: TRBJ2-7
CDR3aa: CASSLAMGAGGYSYEQYF
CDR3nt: TGTGCCAGCAGCTTGGCGATGGGCGCGGGAGGATACTCCTACGAGCAGTACTTC

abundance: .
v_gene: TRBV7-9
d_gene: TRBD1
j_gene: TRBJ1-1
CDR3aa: CASSPARTGGKVFF
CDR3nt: TGTGCCAGCAGCCCCGCTAGGACAGGGGGTAAGGTTTTCTTT

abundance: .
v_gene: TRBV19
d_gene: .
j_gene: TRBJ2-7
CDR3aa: CASSIGQGHNYEQYF
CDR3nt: TGTGCCAGTAGTATCGGGCAGGGGCACAACTACGAGCAGTACTTC

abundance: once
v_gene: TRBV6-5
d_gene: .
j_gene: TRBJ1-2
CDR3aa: CASRAQAAGSYGYTF
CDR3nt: TGTGCCAGCAGGGCCCAGGCTGCGGGGTCGTATGGCTACACCTTC

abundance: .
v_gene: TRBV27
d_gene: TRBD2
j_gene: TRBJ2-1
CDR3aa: CASRLTSDYYNEQFF
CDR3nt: TGTGCCAGCAGGCTTACTAGCGATTATTACAATGAGCAGTTCTTC

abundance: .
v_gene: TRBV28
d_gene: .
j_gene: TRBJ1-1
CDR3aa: CASSSVSAANTEAFF
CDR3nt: TGTGCCAGCAGTTCAGTATCGGCGGCGAACACTGAAGCTTTCTTT

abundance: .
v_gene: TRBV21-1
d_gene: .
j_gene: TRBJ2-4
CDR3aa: CASKAADKNIQYF
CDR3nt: TGTGCCAGCAAGGCGGCAGATAAAAACATTCAGTACTTC

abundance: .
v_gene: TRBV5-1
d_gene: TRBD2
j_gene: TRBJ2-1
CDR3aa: CASSPWTSGSYNEQFF
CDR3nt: TGCGCCAGCAGCCCGTGGACTAGCGGGAGCTACAATGAGCAGTTCTTC

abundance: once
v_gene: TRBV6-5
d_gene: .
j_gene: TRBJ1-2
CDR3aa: CASSLVDSPNYGYTF
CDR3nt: TGTGCCAGCAGTCTAGTGGACAGCCCTAACTATGGCTACACCTTC

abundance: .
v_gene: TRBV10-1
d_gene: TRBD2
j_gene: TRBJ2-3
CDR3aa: CASSPGGLATRAQYF
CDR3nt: TGCGCCAGCAGTCCCGGCGGACTAGCGACGCGCGCGCAGTATTTT

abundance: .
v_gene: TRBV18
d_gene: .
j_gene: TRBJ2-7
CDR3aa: CASSPLGAYEQYF
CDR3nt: TGTGCCAGCTCACCATTAGGGGCGTACGAGCAGTACTTC

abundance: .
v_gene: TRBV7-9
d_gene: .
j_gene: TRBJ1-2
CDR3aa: CASSLSGNNYGYTF
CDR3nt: TGTGCCAGCAGCTTATCGGGGAATAACTATGGCTACACCTTC

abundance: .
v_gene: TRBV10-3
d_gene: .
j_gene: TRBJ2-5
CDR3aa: CATQAYLGGETQYF
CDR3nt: TGTGCCACCCAAGCCTACCTAGGTGGAGAGACCCAGTACTTC

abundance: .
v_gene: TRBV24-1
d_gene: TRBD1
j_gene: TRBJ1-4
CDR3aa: CATSDLGTETNEKLFF
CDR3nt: TGTGCCACCAGTGATTTGGGGACAGAAACTAATGAAAAACTGTTTTTT

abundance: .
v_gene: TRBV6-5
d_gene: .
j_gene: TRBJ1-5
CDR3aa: CASSYSGGNQPQHF
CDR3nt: TGTGCCAGCAGTTACTCCGGCGGGAATCAGCCCCAGCATTTT

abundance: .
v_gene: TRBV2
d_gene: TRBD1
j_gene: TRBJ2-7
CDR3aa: CASGGTELGEQYF
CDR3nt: TGTGCCAGCGGTGGGACAGAGCTGGGTGAGCAGTACTTC

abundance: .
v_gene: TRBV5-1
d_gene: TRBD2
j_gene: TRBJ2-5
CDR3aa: CASSSGLAGLQETQYF
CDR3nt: TGCGCCAGCAGCTCGGGACTAGCGGGGTTACAAGAGACCCAGTACTTC

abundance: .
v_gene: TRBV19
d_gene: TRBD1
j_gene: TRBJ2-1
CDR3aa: CASRDRALQLYNEQFF
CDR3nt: TGTGCCAGTAGGGACAGGGCCCTTCAACTATACAATGAGCAGTTCTTC

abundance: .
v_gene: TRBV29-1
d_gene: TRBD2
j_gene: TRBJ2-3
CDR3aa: CSVEDRGVTDTQYF
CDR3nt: TGCAGCGTTGAAGATCGGGGGGTCACAGATACGCAGTATTTT

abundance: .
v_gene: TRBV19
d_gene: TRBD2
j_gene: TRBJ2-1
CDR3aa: CASSIDLVLAGGPISNEQFF
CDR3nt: TGTGCCAGTAGTATAGATTTGGTACTAGCGGGAGGGCCAATATCGAATGAGCAGTTCTTC

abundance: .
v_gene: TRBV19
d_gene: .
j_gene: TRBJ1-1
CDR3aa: CASSYGGDLTEAFF
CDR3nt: TGTGCCAGTAGTTACGGGGGGGATCTCACTGAAGCTTTCTTT

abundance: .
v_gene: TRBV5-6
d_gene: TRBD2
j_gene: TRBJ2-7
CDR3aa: CASSQHGRGVYEQYF
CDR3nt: TGTGCCAGCAGCCAGCATGGCCGGGGGGTCTACGAGCAGTACTTC

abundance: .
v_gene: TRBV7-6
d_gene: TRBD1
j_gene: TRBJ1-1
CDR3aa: CASSTGGVTEAFF
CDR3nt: TGTGCCAGCAGCACAGGGGGGGTCACTGAAGCTTTCTTT

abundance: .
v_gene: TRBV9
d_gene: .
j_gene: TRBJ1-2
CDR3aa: CASSVRSPNDRVNRAGYGYTF
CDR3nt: TGTGCCAGCAGCGTACGAAGTCCGAACGACCGGGTCAACAGGGCCGGCTATGGCTACACCTTC

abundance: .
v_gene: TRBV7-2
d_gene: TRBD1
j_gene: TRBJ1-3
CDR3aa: CASSQIGTGLAGNTIYF
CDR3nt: TGTGCCAGCAGCCAGATCGGGACAGGGCTCGCTGGAAACACCATATATTTT

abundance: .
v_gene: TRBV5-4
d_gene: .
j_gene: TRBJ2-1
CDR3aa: CASSLDRVDNEQFF
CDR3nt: TGTGCCAGCAGCTTGGACAGGGTGGACAATGAGCAGTTCTTC

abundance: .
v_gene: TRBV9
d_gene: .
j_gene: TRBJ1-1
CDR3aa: CASSAFGVQGHTEAFF
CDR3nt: TGTGCCAGCAGCGCCTTTGGGGTACAGGGACACACTGAAGCTTTCTTT

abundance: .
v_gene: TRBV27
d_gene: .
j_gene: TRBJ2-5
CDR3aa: CASSFLISKRCQETQYF
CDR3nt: TGTGCCAGCAGTTTCCTCATTAGTAAGCGGTGCCAAGAGACCCAGTACTTC

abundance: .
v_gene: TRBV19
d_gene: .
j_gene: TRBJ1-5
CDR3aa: CASTLGGGANQPQHF
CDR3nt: TGTGCCAGTACCCTAGGGGGAGGGGCCAATCAGCCCCAGCATTTT

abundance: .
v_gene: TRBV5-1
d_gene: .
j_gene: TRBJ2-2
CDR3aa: CASSPAGTLSNTGELFF
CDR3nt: TGCGCCAGCAGCCCGGCCGGGACACTTTCGAACACCGGGGAGCTGTTTTTT

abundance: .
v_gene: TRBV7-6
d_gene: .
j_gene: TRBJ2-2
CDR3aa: CASSPITGPNTGELFF
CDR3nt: TGTGCCAGCAGCCCCATTACAGGGCCGAACACCGGGGAGCTGTTTTTT

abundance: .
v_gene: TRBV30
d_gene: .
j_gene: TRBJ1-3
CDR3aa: CAWDSSGNTIYF
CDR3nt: TGTGCCTGGGACAGCTCTGGAAACACCATATATTTT

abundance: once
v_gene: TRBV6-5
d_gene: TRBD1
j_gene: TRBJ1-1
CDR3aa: CASRLTGGMNTEAFF
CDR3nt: TGTGCCAGCAGACTGACAGGGGGTATGAACACTGAAGCTTTCTTT

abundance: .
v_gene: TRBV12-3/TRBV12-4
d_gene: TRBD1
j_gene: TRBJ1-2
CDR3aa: CASSWRQGGGYTF
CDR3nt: TGTGCCAGCAGTTGGAGACAGGGTGGCGGCTACACCTTC

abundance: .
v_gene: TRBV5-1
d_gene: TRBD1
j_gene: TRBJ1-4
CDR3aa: CASSSGGTGGNEKLFF
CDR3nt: TGCGCCAGCAGCTCTGGAGGGACAGGGGGGAACGAAAAACTGTTTTTT